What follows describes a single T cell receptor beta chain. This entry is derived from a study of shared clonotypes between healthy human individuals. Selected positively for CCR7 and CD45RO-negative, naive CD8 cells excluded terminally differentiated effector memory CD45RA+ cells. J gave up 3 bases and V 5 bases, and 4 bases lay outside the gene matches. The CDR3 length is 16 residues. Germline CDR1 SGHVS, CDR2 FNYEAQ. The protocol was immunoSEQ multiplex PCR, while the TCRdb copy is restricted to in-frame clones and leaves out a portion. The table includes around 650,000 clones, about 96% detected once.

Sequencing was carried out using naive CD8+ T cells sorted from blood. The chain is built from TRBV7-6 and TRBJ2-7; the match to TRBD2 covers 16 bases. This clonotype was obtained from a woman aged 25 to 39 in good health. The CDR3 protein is CASSHGTSGRVYEQYF. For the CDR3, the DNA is TGTGCCAGCAGCCACGGGACTAGCGGGAGGGTCTACGAGCAGTACTTC.